This TCR beta chain is from a study of PD-1 blockade in classical Hodgkin lymphoma. Clones were sequenced by immunoSEQ multiplex PCR, and TCRdb holds only the in-frame ones, with some missing. The sample records some 21,000 clones, around 94% being singletons. Concerning this clone itself: What it recognizes is unknown.

This CDR3 has 16 amino acids. V lost 3 bases and J lost 5, with 20 bases in between. Looked up from germline, CDR1 is SNHLY and CDR2 is FYNNEI. Time point of the sample: newly diagnosed, previously untreated cHL patient sample. Study-level results: Sources of repertoire differences remain undefined, possibly disease activity or prior therapy.

V is TRBV2 and J is TRBJ2-7; possibly TRBD1 or TRBD2 for D (5 bases each). The receptor's source is a human donor with classical Hodgkin lymphoma. Sequenced input: peripheral blood mononuclear cells (PBMCs). CDR3 sequence (DNA): TGTGCCAGCAGTGATCCCCCGGCAGGGACGTTGAACGAGCAGTACTTC. It yields the protein CASSDPPAGTLNEQYF.